A selection of T cell receptor beta chains follows, all from one sample in a study of CD8 T cells in Susac syndrome. TCRdb itself ran the immunoSEQ multiplex PCR reads through MiXCR, one entry per CDR3 protein. The table lists 150,000 to 200,000 distinct CDR3 sequences, roughly nine tenths of them singletons. The sequencing sample was made of CD4+ T cells from PBMCs. The receptors here all came from a human donor with Susac syndrome. CDR3s include the opening cysteine and the closing phenylalanine or tryptophan. Each record gives: D gene, J gene, clone size, V gene, CDR3 DNA, CDR3 protein. D genes are given only for firm matches. Size tells how often a clone was seen (once, few, many) or the class of an expanded clone, and some rows leave it out.

d_gene: .; j_gene: TRBJ1-1; abundance: .; v_gene: TRBV6-4; CDR3nt: TGTGCCAGCAGTGCCTTCGGAGGGGCATCCGAAGCTTTCTTT; CDR3aa: CASSAFGGASEAFF
d_gene: TRBD2; j_gene: TRBJ2-3; abundance: .; v_gene: TRBV3-1; CDR3nt: TGTGCCAGCAGCCAAGATCGAAGCGGGGGAGACACAGATACGCAGTATTTT; CDR3aa: CASSQDRSGGDTDTQYF
d_gene: TRBD2; j_gene: TRBJ2-1; abundance: .; v_gene: TRBV6-6; CDR3nt: TGTGCCAGCAATTCCTTGGCGGGAGTGGGCAATGAGCAGTTCTTC; CDR3aa: CASNSLAGVGNEQFF
d_gene: .; j_gene: TRBJ1-2; abundance: .; v_gene: TRBV25-1; CDR3nt: TGTGCCAGCAGTGAGTATGAGGGTGGTGGCTACACCTTC; CDR3aa: CASSEYEGGGYTF
d_gene: TRBD2; j_gene: TRBJ2-5; abundance: .; v_gene: TRBV9; CDR3nt: TGTGCCAGCAGCGGACTAGCAGAGACCCAGTACTTC; CDR3aa: CASSGLAETQYF
d_gene: TRBD1; j_gene: TRBJ1-2; abundance: .; v_gene: TRBV4-1; CDR3nt: TGCGCCAGCAGCTCCCGGGACAGGGTCTTCGGTGGCTACACCTTC; CDR3aa: CASSSRDRVFGGYTF
d_gene: .; j_gene: TRBJ2-6; abundance: .; v_gene: TRBV11-2; CDR3nt: TGTGCCAGCAGCAGACTAGAGGGGGCCGGGGCCAACGTCCTGACTTTC; CDR3aa: CASSRLEGAGANVLTF
d_gene: TRBD1; j_gene: TRBJ1-5; abundance: .; v_gene: TRBV20-1; CDR3nt: TGCAGTGCGGGGGACAGAGACAATCAGCCCCAGCATTTT; CDR3aa: CSAGDRDNQPQHF
d_gene: .; j_gene: TRBJ1-5; abundance: .; v_gene: TRBV7-2; CDR3nt: TGTGCCAGCAGCTTAGGTGGGGTTAGCAATCAGCCCCAGCATTTT; CDR3aa: CASSLGGVSNQPQHF
d_gene: TRBD1; j_gene: TRBJ2-1; abundance: .; v_gene: TRBV24-1; CDR3nt: TGTGCCACCAGCCAGGGACAGTCCTACAATGAGCAGTTCTTC; CDR3aa: CATSQGQSYNEQFF
d_gene: TRBD1; j_gene: TRBJ2-2; abundance: .; v_gene: TRBV5-1; CDR3nt: TGCGCCAGCAGCTTCAGGGACAGGGGATACCCCGGGGAGCTGTTTTTT; CDR3aa: CASSFRDRGYPGELFF
d_gene: .; j_gene: TRBJ1-1; abundance: .; v_gene: TRBV19; CDR3nt: TGTGCCAGTAGTATCCGAAAGATGAACACTGAAGCTTTCTTT; CDR3aa: CASSIRKMNTEAFF
d_gene: TRBD2; j_gene: TRBJ2-5; abundance: .; v_gene: TRBV9; CDR3nt: TGTGCCAGCAGCGTAAGCGGGGGACCGCAAGAGACCCAGTACTTC; CDR3aa: CASSVSGGPQETQYF
d_gene: TRBD2; j_gene: TRBJ2-7; abundance: once; v_gene: TRBV19; CDR3nt: TGTGCCAGTAGTACTGGCGGGGGATACGAGCAGTACTTC; CDR3aa: CASSTGGGYEQYF
d_gene: TRBD2; j_gene: TRBJ2-7; abundance: .; v_gene: TRBV20-1; CDR3nt: TGCAGTGCTAGCCCGGGACTAGCGGCCTACGAGCAGTACTTC; CDR3aa: CSASPGLAAYEQYF
d_gene: .; j_gene: TRBJ2-7; abundance: .; v_gene: TRBV6-6; CDR3nt: TGTGCCAGCAGTCCTCGGGCGGTTGGCCCCTCCGAGCAGTACTTC; CDR3aa: CASSPRAVGPSEQYF
d_gene: .; j_gene: TRBJ1-1; abundance: .; v_gene: TRBV4-1; CDR3nt: TGCGCCAGCAGCCGCCCACTCCGGGACTCTGAAGCTTTCTTT; CDR3aa: CASSRPLRDSEAFF
d_gene: .; j_gene: TRBJ1-1; abundance: .; v_gene: TRBV14; CDR3nt: TGTGCCAGCAGCTACGCTCTAGAGAACACTGAAGCTTTCTTT; CDR3aa: CASSYALENTEAFF
d_gene: TRBD2; j_gene: TRBJ2-1; abundance: few; v_gene: TRBV10-3; CDR3nt: TGTGCCACCCTTCGGGGTAGCGGGGACTACAATGAGCAGTTCTTC; CDR3aa: CATLRGSGDYNEQFF
d_gene: .; j_gene: TRBJ2-1; abundance: .; v_gene: TRBV11-2; CDR3nt: TGTGCCAGCAGCGCGCGTGGGACCTTGAATGAGCAGTTCTTC; CDR3aa: CASSARGTLNEQFF
d_gene: .; j_gene: TRBJ1-1; abundance: .; v_gene: TRBV30; CDR3nt: TGTGCCTGGAGTGTAACGGGCGCTGAAGCTTTCTTT; CDR3aa: CAWSVTGAEAFF
d_gene: .; j_gene: TRBJ2-4; abundance: once; v_gene: TRBV20-1; CDR3nt: TGCAGTGCTAGAGGGTCTCTAGCCAAAAACATTCAGTACTTC; CDR3aa: CSARGSLAKNIQYF
d_gene: .; j_gene: TRBJ2-7; abundance: .; v_gene: TRBV7-9; CDR3nt: TGTGCCAGCAGCTTATATCAAGGCGAGCAGTACTTC; CDR3aa: CASSLYQGEQYF
d_gene: .; j_gene: TRBJ2-7; abundance: .; v_gene: TRBV21-1; CDR3nt: TGTGCCAGCAGCGAAAGATCATTCCTTCGGGAGCAGTACTTC; CDR3aa: CASSERSFLREQYF
d_gene: .; j_gene: TRBJ2-5; abundance: .; v_gene: TRBV3-1; CDR3nt: TGTGCCAGCAGACCGGGACCAGGGGAGACCCAGTACTTC; CDR3aa: CASRPGPGETQYF
d_gene: .; j_gene: TRBJ1-2; abundance: .; v_gene: TRBV5-1; CDR3nt: TGCGCCAGCAGCTTGGGCGGCAGTACTAACTATGGCTACACCTTC; CDR3aa: CASSLGGSTNYGYTF
d_gene: .; j_gene: TRBJ1-1; abundance: .; v_gene: TRBV20-1; CDR3nt: TGCAGTGCTAGGGCCACAGGGATACGGGCTGGGGACACTGAAGCTTTCTTT; CDR3aa: CSARATGIRAGDTEAFF
d_gene: .; j_gene: TRBJ1-2; abundance: .; v_gene: TRBV11-2; CDR3nt: TGTGCCAGCAGCTTAGCCAGGGCCGAGTTTGGCTACACCTTC; CDR3aa: CASSLARAEFGYTF
d_gene: TRBD2; j_gene: TRBJ2-7; abundance: few; v_gene: TRBV4-2; CDR3nt: TGTGCCAGCAGCCTCCTAGGCGGGAGAATCGGTGAACATACCTACGAGCAGTACTTC; CDR3aa: CASSLLGGRIGEHTYEQYF
d_gene: .; j_gene: TRBJ2-7; abundance: .; v_gene: TRBV19; CDR3nt: TGTGCCAGTAGTACGTACAGGGACGAGCAGTACTTC; CDR3aa: CASSTYRDEQYF
d_gene: .; j_gene: TRBJ2-7; abundance: .; v_gene: TRBV6-2/TRBV6-3; CDR3nt: TGTGCCAGCAGCTCCGGGACTTCCACCTACGAGCAGTACTTC; CDR3aa: CASSSGTSTYEQYF